These 13 T cell receptor beta chains came from one sample sequenced in a study of tumor-infiltrating lymphocytes in localized non-small cell lung cancer. Sequencing was performed with immunoSEQ multiplex PCR; in TCRdb, only in-frame clones are kept and a portion is missing. The data show about 15,000 clones, roughly 80% seen once. The specimen sequenced was lung tumor tissue. Receptor source: a human donor with non-small cell lung cancer.

The V and J genes are TRBV5-1 and TRBJ2-5; D unresolved. Germline V CDR1 and CDR2: SGHRS, YFSETQ. This CDR3 region has 15 residues. Trimming left V 0 bases short and J 1 base short, with 10 bases between. CDR3: CASSLGLNVQETQYF. The CDR3 coding sequence is TGCGCCAGCAGCTTGGGGCTCAACGTCCAAGAGACCCAGTACTTC.

The chain is built from TRBV15 and TRBJ2-3; no clear D gene. Trimming pared 0 bases from V and 2 bases from J, leaving 9 bases between. This CDR3 spans 15 amino acids. CDR1 LNHNV and CDR2 YYDKDF come from the germline V gene (reference sequence). The CDR3 region is CATSRDGRYTDTQYF. DNA for the CDR3: TGTGCCACCAGCAGAGATGGGCGATACACAGATACGCAGTATTTT.

V and J are TRBV7-2 and TRBJ2-7; D gene ambiguous. V lost 1 base and J 0 bases, leaving 10 bases between the germline ends. The CDR3 consists of 15 residues. Germline-derived CDR1 and CDR2 are SGHTA and FQGNSA. DNA of the CDR3: TGTGCCAGCAGCTTAGGCCCCCGGAGCTCCTACGAGCAGTACTTC. The encoded protein is CASSLGPRSSYEQYF.

This rearrangement joins TRBV10-3 to TRBJ1-3, with D unresolved. Deletions cut 0 bases from V and 0 bases from J, with 9 bases between. Germline CDR1 reads ENHRY; CDR2 reads SYGVKD. The CDR3 covers 16 residues. CDR3 in DNA: TGTGCCATCAGTGAGTCAAAGGGCCTCTCTGGAAACACCATATATTTT. The encoded protein is CAISESKGLSGNTIYF.

This clone turned up a few times. The chain uses TRBV2 and TRBJ2-2; perhaps D is TRBD1 or TRBD2 (5 bases each). The CDR3 is 16 residues long. Germline V gives CDR1 SNHLY, CDR2 FYNNEI. V lost 3 bases and J 1 base, leaving 12 bases between the germline ends. The CDR3 loop is CASSERGAWNTGELFF. The CDR3 DNA sequence: TGTGCCAGCAGTGAGAGGGGCGCCTGGAACACCGGGGAGCTGTTTTTT.

This chain joins TRBV7-8 and TRBJ1-1, with a weak D call TRBD1 (5 bases). Germline V gene sequence: CDR1 SGHVS, CDR2 FQNEAQ. V dropped 6 bases and J dropped 1 base, with 12 bases sitting between them. The CDR3 totals 14 residues. The DNA of the CDR3 is TGTGCCAGCAGTCCACAGGAGGCGAACACTGAAGCTTTCTTT. It specifies CASSPQEANTEAFF.

V usage is TRBV6-1 and J usage is TRBJ1-2; 10 bases match TRBD1. The trim removed 6 bases at V and 3 bases at J, leaving 1 base unmatched. Germline-derived CDR1 and CDR2 are MNHNS and SASEGT. This CDR3 region has 13 residues. The CDR3 here is CASRTGGDYGYTF. Written as DNA, the CDR3 is TGTGCCAGCAGGACAGGGGGCGACTATGGCTACACCTTC.

This clone appeared once. Germline is not matched at one junction end, which may reflect a read error. The chain recombines TRBV20-1 with TRBJ1-1; D unclear. The CDR3 has 11 residues. The germline V gene has CDR1 DFQATT and CDR2 SNEGSKA (reference sequence). CDR3 sequence (DNA): TGCAGTGCTGGAGACCCCTCGGGAGCTTTCTTT. This codes for CSAGDPSGAFF.

The V and J genes are TRBV5-1 and TRBJ2-5; D may be TRBD2 (5 bases). The DNA end favors TRBJ2-7, so the J call may be wrong. The V gene's germline CDR1 is SGHRS and CDR2 YFSETQ. There are 15 residues in the CDR3. The CDR3 spells CASSLGLSGSNEQYF. The CDR3 region has the DNA TGCGCCAGCAGCTTGGGCCTATCGGGGAGCAACGAGCAGTACTTC.

The chain employs TRBV7-3 and TRBJ2-3; 11 bases line up with TRBD2. There are 16 residues in the CDR3. Germline lookup yields CDR1 SGHTA and CDR2 FQGTGA. The V and J ends lost 5 bases and 0 bases, in that order; junction bases with no gene match: 4. The CDR3 bases are TGTGCCAGCAGCCCCGGGACTAGCGGTAGCACAGATACGCAGTATTTT. Translating it yields CASSPGTSGSTDTQYF.

The chain links TRBV6-5 to TRBJ2-2; the D is unclear. V was clipped by 2 bases and J by 4 bases, with 8 bases between them. Germline V gene lookup returns CDR1 MNHEY and CDR2 SVGAGI. The CDR3 totals 14 residues. The CDR3 protein is CASSYRPSTGELFF. The CDR3 DNA follows: TGTGCCAGCAGTTACCGGCCTAGCACCGGGGAGCTGTTTTTT.

The chain has TRBV7-9 and TRBJ2-5; the D gene is possibly TRBD1 (6 bases). Trimming shortened V by 10 bases and J by 2 bases, and 17 bases separated the two germline ends. Germline V CDR1 and CDR2: SEHNR, FQNEAQ (reference sequence). The CDR3 is 14 residues long. The DNA of the CDR3 is TGTGCCAAAGAACGGGGACACCAACAAGAGACCCAGTACTTC. This translates into CAKERGHQQETQYF.

This chain uses TRBV2 with TRBJ1-4; no reliable D call. The CDR3 extends over 14 amino acids. Germline CDR1 is SNHLY and CDR2 is FYNNEI. With 6 bases removed from V and 7 bases from J, the gap between germline ends came to 15 bases. CDR3 residues: CASSLEVSSEKLFF. The CDR3 DNA reads TGTGCCAGCAGCTTAGAGGTATCTAGTGAAAAACTGTTTTTT.